Described below is a single TCR beta chain sequence and its context. This CDR3 is 14 amino acids long. V was clipped by 8 bases and J by 3 bases; unmatched bases: 6. Germline V gives CDR1 KGHSH, CDR2 LQKENI. PCR was performed using 60 Vbeta and 13 Jbeta primers. Sequencing used immunoSEQ multiplex PCR; TCRdb keeps in-frame clones, though not all of them. The sample shows about 160,000 clones, almost 85% of them seen only once. This record belongs to a study of cytomegalovirus exposure and HLA in healthy donors. Sequenced sample: PBMCs. The receptor was isolated from a man younger than 40 in good health and CMV-seronegative. The genes are TRBV18 and TRBJ2-3; 9 bases line up with TRBD2. This CDR3 reads CASHLAGATDTQYF. The CDR3 DNA is TGTGCCAGCCATTTAGCGGGAGCAACAGATACGCAGTATTTT.